The entry below gives a single T cell receptor (beta chain) sequence along with its context. Antigen unknown. This record belongs to a study of siplizumab effects on memory and regulatory T cells. Broader study findings: Alloreactive CD4+ clones that could be mapped were on average about 70% Treg-derived with siplizumab, against approximately 30% in controls. Naive T cells seemed more diverse than memory cells and seemed major alloresponse contributors. Siplizumab significantly lowered the alloreactive sequences that could be traced to unstimulated CD4+ memory cells.

In each sample, 80,000 to 100,000 TCR templates were assayed. Profiling relied on immunoSEQ multiplex PCR, and the TCRdb table lists in-frame clones only, not all of them. The table includes 100,000 or so clones, 80% to 95% detected once. Trimming left V 0 bases short and J 4 bases short, with 18 bases between. Per the germline V gene, CDR1 is MNHEY and CDR2 is SMNVEV (reference sequence). The CDR3 consists of 17 residues. V is TRBV27 and J is TRBJ1-1; no firm D call. This clonotype originated in a human donor in good health. The sequenced material came from CD4+ T cells sorted from blood. CDR3: CASSLSGMGIGTTEAFF. DNA of the CDR3: TGTGCCAGCAGTTTATCGGGAATGGGTATCGGAACCACTGAAGCTTTCTTT.